Below are 19 T cell receptor beta chains sequenced from a single sample in a study of blood T cells in healthy people across ages (dated by TCRdb to about 2015). The library came from 5' RACE. Sequencing took place on an Illumina HiSeq 2500. The second PCR ran for roughly 7 to 11 cycles and used a J-beta primer mix along with a sample-barcoded 5' primer. TCRdb passed the public sequencing reads through fastp at Q25 and MiXCR, retaining productive beta sequences. Under each unique CDR3 protein, matching rows form one entry showing the most common genes and DNA. For this sample there are 1.5 million to 2 million distinct CDR3 sequences; 40% to 55% appear just once. The ten biggest clones cover more than 2% of the sample. Sequencing was done on a sample of blood. All receptors come from a woman in her forties in good health.

This clonotype appeared a few times. The J gene is TRBJ2-1, the V gene TRBV6-6; 7 nucleotides agree with TRBD2. Germline V CDR1 and CDR2: MNHNY, SVGAGI (reference sequence). V dropped 5 bases and J dropped 5; count of bases not matched to a gene: 9. The CDR3 covers 15 residues. This chain's CDR3 is CASSLTAGRNNEQFF. CDR3 coding DNA: TGTGCCAGCAGTCTTACAGCGGGGAGAAACAATGAGCAGTTCTTC.

This clonotype has only a few counts. The chain employs TRBV7-9 and TRBJ1-2; 8 positions agree with TRBD1. The CDR3 spans 14 residues. The ends lost 3 bases at V and 3 bases at J; junction bases unmatched: 3. Per the germline V gene, CDR1 is SEHNR and CDR2 is FQNEAQ (reference sequence). The CDR3 region is CASSFATGDYGYTF. The CDR3 DNA sequence: TGTGCCAGCAGCTTCGCGACAGGGGACTATGGCTACACCTTC.

This chain links TRBV15 with TRBJ2-5, with D tentatively TRBD2 (6 bases). The germline V and J ends were trimmed by 1 base and 2 bases, with 14 bases remaining between them. CDR1 is LNHNV and CDR2 is YYDKDF in the germline V gene (reference sequence). The CDR3 has 16 residues. CDR3 in amino acids: CATSRARGTGQETQYF. The CDR3 region has the DNA TGTGCCACCAGCAGAGCCCGGGGGACCGGACAAGAGACCCAGTACTTC.

The rearrangement uses TRBV4-1 and TRBJ2-7, with a weak D call TRBD1 (5 bases). Germline-derived CDR1 and CDR2 are MGHRA and YSYEKL. V lost 0 bases to trimming and J lost 0 bases, with 9 bases between them. The CDR3 extends over 15 amino acids. This CDR3 is CASSQDQGHSYEQYF. The CDR3 DNA follows: TGCGCCAGCAGCCAAGATCAAGGACACTCCTACGAGCAGTACTTC.

The rearrangement links TRBV4-2 to TRBJ1-5, with D unresolved. Trimming removed 0 bases from V and 10 bases from J, with 7 bases in between. Germline lookup yields CDR1 LGHNA and CDR2 YNFKEQ. The CDR3 has 12 residues. The CDR3 DNA follows: TGTGCCAGCAGCCAAGATCAAGGACCCCAGCATTTT. Translation gives CASSQDQGPQHF.

With respect to this clonotype: The junction does not match germline at one end; this may be a read error. The chain links TRBV6-6 to TRBJ2-3; D is perhaps TRBD2 (6 bases). The CDR3 contains 13 residues. In germline, CDR1 is MNHNY, CDR2 SVGAGI (reference sequence). CDR3 residues: CAGRSGSTDTQYF. Here the CDR3 DNA reads TGTGCCGGCAGGAGCGGGAGCACAGATACGCAGTATTTT.

This chain uses TRBV20-1 with TRBJ1-2, with D possibly matching TRBD1 (6 bases). The CDR3 consists of 13 residues. V lost 5 bases to trimming and J lost 6 bases, with 16 bases between them. Germline values: CDR1 DFQATT, CDR2 SNEGSKA (reference sequence). The DNA for the CDR3 is TGCAGTGCTGGGACACAGAATATTGATGGCTACACCTTC. Its translation: CSAGTQNIDGYTF.

The gene calls are TRBV20-1 and TRBJ1-4; D is undetermined. The CDR3 contains 13 residues. Between the trimmed V and J ends, which lost 6 bases and 8 bases, there was a span of 16 bases. From germline, CDR1 is DFQATT and CDR2 SNEGSKA (reference sequence). CDR3 sequence reads: CSAPGRYREKLFF. As DNA, the CDR3 is TGCAGTGCCCCTGGCCGGTATAGGGAAAAACTGTTTTTT.

The V and J genes are TRBV28 and TRBJ2-5, with 12 bases aligning to TRBD1. The CDR3 spans 15 residues. Germline assignment: CDR1 MDHEN and CDR2 SYDVKM. V was clipped by 8 bases and J by 6 bases; unmatched bases: 10. CDR3 protein: CASGEPGQGAKTQYF. The CDR3 region has the DNA TGTGCCAGCGGTGAGCCGGGACAGGGGGCCAAGACCCAGTACTTC.

This clonotype was recorded many times. The rearrangement links TRBV29-1 to TRBJ2-5; D is uncertain. The CDR3 is 13 amino acids. Germline-derived CDR1 and CDR2 are SQVTM and ANQGSEA. Trimming pared 4 bases from V and 0 bases from J, leaving 9 bases between. In DNA form, the CDR3 reads TGCAGCGTTGGCAGGTACAACCAAGAGACCCAGTACTTC. This encodes CSVGRYNQETQYF.

V gene TRBV12-3 or TRBV12-4 combines with J gene TRBJ1-2, with a weak D call TRBD1 (6 bases). V lost 9 bases and J lost 5, with 19 bases in between. CDR3 size: 14 residues. In DNA, the CDR3 is TGTGCCAGTAAGTTATCGACAGGACAATATGGCTACACCTTC. Its translation is CASKLSTGQYGYTF.

The chain couples TRBV5-1 to TRBJ2-2; D gene uncertain. The CDR3 covers 16 residues. V dropped 2 bases and J dropped 0 bases, with 11 bases sitting between them. Looked up from germline, CDR1 is SGHRS and CDR2 is YFSETQ. The CDR3 here is CASSLSGIANTGELFF. CDR3 sequence (DNA): TGCGCCAGCAGCTTAAGTGGGATCGCGAACACCGGGGAGCTGTTTTTT.

V and J are TRBV5-1 and TRBJ2-1, with TRBD1 matching over 9 bases. Germline lookup yields CDR1 SGHRS and CDR2 YFSETQ. V gave up 7 bases and J gave up 7 bases; unmatched junction bases: 6. The CDR3 covers 13 residues. The chain's CDR3 is CASWDRVGNEQFF. The CDR3 bases are TGCGCCAGCTGGGACAGGGTCGGGAATGAGCAGTTCTTC.

This chain connects TRBV29-1 to TRBJ2-5; a weak D match, TRBD2 (6 bases). V lost 3 bases, J lost 7 bases, and 9 bases lay in between. Germline CDR1 is SQVTM and CDR2 is ANQGSEA. The CDR3 is 11 amino acids. In DNA form, the CDR3 reads TGCAGCGTTGAGCGGGGAACGACCCAGTACTTC. Encoded protein: CSVERGTTQYF.

This chain links TRBV5-5 with TRBJ2-7; D possibly corresponds to TRBD1 (5 bases). The CDR3 is 16 residues long. Germline-derived CDR1 and CDR2 are SGHKS and YYEKEE (reference sequence). Trimming took 4 bases from V and 6 from J, leaving 23 bases between them. CDR3 nucleotide sequence: TGTGCCAGCAGCCGCTACGGACATCCCCAGGCCTCCGAGCAGTACTTC. This encodes CASSRYGHPQASEQYF.

This rearrangement joins TRBV20-1 to TRBJ1-2; D is undetermined. Germline V CDR1 and CDR2: DFQATT, SNEGSKA (reference sequence). The V end was cut by 0 bases, the J end by 4 bases, with 9 bases between. This CDR3 region has 13 residues. The CDR3 bases are TGCAGTGCTAGAGAGGAGAGGACCTATGGCTACACCTTC. Translation gives CSAREERTYGYTF.

The sample holds a few counts of this clonotype. Written as DNA, the CDR3 is TGTGCCAGCGCGACAGGGTCGAGAGAAAAACTGTTTTTT. Its protein is CASATGSREKLFF. The rearrangement joins TRBV2 to TRBJ1-4; 7 positions match TRBD1. There are 13 residues in the CDR3. Germline CDR1 reads SNHLY; CDR2 reads FYNNEI. V dropped 8 bases and J dropped 8; count of bases not matched to a gene: 8.

The rearrangement links TRBV6-5 to TRBJ1-5; D is undetermined. The CDR3 loop spans 13 amino acids. V was shortened by 5 bases and J by 2 bases, with 7 bases between the two germline ends. Germline CDR1 MNHEY, CDR2 SVGAGI. The chain's CDR3 is CASSEVGNQPQHF. CDR3 bases: TGTGCCAGCAGTGAAGTTGGCAATCAGCCCCAGCATTTT.

The chain is built from TRBV5-5 and TRBJ2-1; 7 bases match TRBD1. The CDR3 contains 14 residues. J lost 4 bases, V lost 7 bases, and 8 bases had no gene match. CDR1 SGHKS and CDR2 YYEKEE come from the germline V gene (reference sequence). CDR3 residues: CASGDRAEYNEQFF. The CDR3 DNA reads TGTGCCAGCGGCGACAGGGCGGAATACAATGAGCAGTTCTTC.